The source of this T cell receptor (beta chain) is a study of T cells after somatic rescue of genetic block. Generated by immunoSEQ multiplex PCR, the TCRdb table keeps only in-frame clones and is missing some. The table includes approximately 110,000 clones, 80% to 95% detected once. Germline lookup yields CDR1 MNHNS and CDR2 SASEGT. This CDR3 comprises 15 residues. Trimming shortened V by 6 bases and J by 7 bases, and 18 bases separated the two germline ends. The origin of this receptor is a young woman. The chain uses TRBV6-1 and TRBJ1-4; tentatively, D is TRBD1 (6 bases). Sequences were obtained from peripheral blood mononuclear cells (PBMCs). The CDR3 nucleotides read TGTGCCAGCAGGTCTTGGTCAGGGGAGGGTGAAAAACTGTTTTTT. Translation: CASRSWSGEGEKLFF.